A single sample is the source of the 9 T cell receptor beta chains below, sequenced in a study of metastatic and nonmetastatic thyroid tumors. MiXCR was used by TCRdb to re-call the PCR reads. The table records 20,000 to 30,000 clones, about an eighth of them present only once. Before thyroid surgery, none of the patients had received any treatment. Material: blood. All receptors come from a female donor with papillary thyroid cancer or a benign thyroid nodule (not recorded which). Some clones in this sample may be carry-over from other donors' samples.

This clone was seen many times. CDR3 sequence reads: CASEGAGTGELFF. The CDR3 DNA reads TGTGCCAGCGAGGGGGCGGGGACCGGGGAGCTGTTTTTT. This rearrangement joins TRBV27 to TRBJ2-2; perhaps TRBD1 as D (7 bases). Germline CDR1 reads MNHEY; CDR2 reads SMNVEV (reference sequence). V lost 8 bases, J lost 5 bases, and 12 bases lay in between. The CDR3 loop spans 13 amino acids.

The chain uses TRBV5-1 and TRBJ1-1, with D unresolved. Germline CDR1 SGHRS, CDR2 YFSETQ. V shed 6 bases and J shed 10 bases, with 16 bases lying between them. CDR3 size: 12 residues. The CDR3 loop reads CASTTSGERAFF. For the CDR3, the DNA is TGCGCCAGCACCACGTCTGGGGAGAGAGCTTTCTTT.

The chain has TRBV28 and TRBJ2-3; D possibly corresponds to TRBD1 (6 bases). V shed 6 bases and J shed 1 base, with 14 bases lying between them. The CDR3 contains 15 residues. The V gene's germline CDR1 is MDHEN and CDR2 SYDVKM. For the CDR3, the DNA is TGTGCCAGCAGCGGGACGACAGGCCGCACAGATACGCAGTATTTT. This sequence encodes CASSGTTGRTDTQYF. Filled out from reference TRBV28 and TRBJ2-3, the complete variable domain reads DVKVTQSSRYLVKRTGEKVFLECVQDMDHENMFWYRQDPGLGLRLIYFSYDVKMKEKGDIPEGYSVSREKKERFSLILESASTNQTSMYLCASSGTTGRTDTQYFGPGTRLTVL.

This clone was counted many times. The V gene is TRBV7-9, the J gene TRBJ1-4, with D possibly TRBD1 on 5 matching bases. Germline-derived CDR1 and CDR2 are SEHNR and FQNEAQ (reference sequence). This CDR3 has 17 amino acids. The germline V and J ends were trimmed by 8 bases and 8 bases, with 27 bases remaining between them. CDR3 DNA sequence: TGTGCCAGCGGGCCGTCGACCGGGGCCGCTAATTGGGAAAAACTGTTTTTT. This sequence encodes CASGPSTGAANWEKLFF.

Judged by abundance, this clone is medium-sized. The chain has TRBV6-1 and TRBJ1-1; 7 bases align to TRBD1. This CDR3 is built from 14 residues. CDR1 and CDR2 from the germline V gene are MNHNS and SASEGT. The ends lost 5 bases at V and 6 bases at J; junction bases unmatched: 9. The CDR3 reads CASSNLQGSAEAFF. The CDR3 DNA reads as TGTGCCAGCAGTAACCTACAGGGGTCGGCTGAAGCTTTCTTT.

In its sample, this clone was seen many times. The chain uses TRBV30 and TRBJ1-5; D perhaps matches TRBD1 (5 bases). V was pared by 0 bases and J by 4 bases, with 25 bases between. CDR1 GTSNPN and CDR2 SVGIG come from the germline V gene (reference sequence). This CDR3 spans 19 amino acids. The CDR3 reads CAWSVSLKLGQGVNQPQHF. The DNA of the CDR3 is TGTGCCTGGAGTGTATCCCTTAAGCTAGGGCAGGGTGTTAATCAGCCCCAGCATTTT.

Many counts were recorded for this clone. The chain carries TRBV6-1 and TRBJ2-7; 9 bases align to TRBD1. The J segment lost 3 bases and the V segment lost 3 bases, leaving 6 bases of the junction unmatched. The CDR3 is made up of 15 amino acids. The germline V gene encodes CDR1 MNHNS and CDR2 SASEGT. DNA for the CDR3: TGTGCCAGCAGTGAGGGACAGGGCGAGCACTACGAGCAGTACTTC. Translating it yields CASSEGQGEHYEQYF.

As DNA, the CDR3 is TGTGCCAGCATCGAGTATATCAATCAGCCCCAGCATTTT. Translation: CASIEYINQPQHF. The J gene is TRBJ1-5, the V gene TRBV28; D remains ambiguous. Germline V gene lookup returns CDR1 MDHEN and CDR2 SYDVKM. V lost 7 bases and J lost 3, with 10 bases in between. This CDR3 comprises 13 residues.

This clone was counted ten times or more. The V gene is TRBV28, the J gene TRBJ2-7, with TRBD2 matching over 7 bases. The CDR3 sequence is 16 residues long. V lost 3 bases, J lost 3 bases, and 11 bases stayed unmatched. Looked up from germline, CDR1 is MDHEN and CDR2 is SYDVKM. The CDR3 bases are TGTGCCAGCAGTTTTGGCGGGAGCCCGCAATTCTACGAGCAGTACTTC. It translates to CASSFGGSPQFYEQYF. Filled out from reference TRBV28 and TRBJ2-7, the complete variable domain reads DVKVTQSSRYLVKRTGEKVFLECVQDMDHENMFWYRQDPGLGLRLIYFSYDVKMKEKGDIPEGYSVSREKKERFSLILESASTNQTSMYLCASSFGGSPQFYEQYFGPGTRLTVT.